The present T cell receptor (beta chain) was sequenced within a study of OX40 agonist ivuxolimab in advanced cancers. As for the study more broadly: Ivuxolimab, which targeted the costimulatory receptor OX40 (CD134), was an agonistic, fully human IgG2 monoclonal antibody. Intravenous ivuxolimab was administered to patients every 2 weeks at six dose levels: 0.01, 0.1, 0.3, 1.5, 3 and 10 mg/kg. Of the approximately 53 patients in dose escalation, about 19 had hepatocellular carcinoma, approximately 15 had melanoma, 9 had renal cell carcinoma and 9 had head and neck cancer. The dose-escalation cohort was about 83% male with a mean age of roughly 62 years, ranging from 23 to 79. Patients were allowed to have had prior anti-PD-1, anti-PD-L1 or anti-CTLA-4 therapy, and approximately 37% of the dose-escalation patients had been treated with checkpoint inhibitors. Three dose-escalation patients achieved partial responses, one with hepatocellular carcinoma and two with cutaneous melanoma. The purpose of peripheral TCRbeta sequencing was to test whether ivuxolimab changed TCR sequence diversity and led to clonal T-cell expansion. The paper covers the monotherapy dose-escalation part of the phase I ivuxolimab trial, which included N of about 51 patients. Beyond this particular receptor, the publication reports: In partial responders in the 0.1-3.0 mg/kg groups, normalized peripheral clonal expansion was found to be among the lowest, especially among CD8+ T cells. Low levels of normalized T-cell clonal expansion were also shown by some nonresponding patients. Which antigens the clonally expanded peripheral T cells were specific for was not determined. Clonal expansion of both CD4+ and CD8+ blood T cells was observed from baseline to week 6 at doses 0.1 to 3.0 mg/kg. After ivuxolimab, CD8+ T cells had more expanded clones than CD4+ T cells on average.

Only a few counts were recorded for this clone. Its antigen is currently not known. Base qualities are not at hand, and no much larger clone is one base apart. Clipping removes 5 bases from V and 2 bases from J, with 1 as the unmatched junction base count. The germline V gene specifies KGHSH as CDR1 and LQKENI as CDR2. The CDR3 numbers 15 residues from cysteine through phenylalanine. Only the CDR3 DNA stays, 45 bases, in frame from base 1. Patients with autoimmune disease history or receiving systemic immunosuppression were excluded from the trial. Peripheral blood for TCR sequencing was drawn from every dose cohort at baseline, at cycle 4 day 1 and at cycle 7 day 1. The samples were taken from a phase I, first-in-human, multicenter, open-label dose-escalation trial of ivuxolimab. The trial enrolled adults with locally advanced or metastatic head and neck squamous cell, hepatocellular, melanoma or renal cell carcinoma. Before TCR sequencing, CD4+ T cells and CD8+ T cells were sorted from peripheral blood as separate populations.

For sequencing of the TCRbeta CDR3 region, genomic DNA was extracted from the sorted cells. The immunoSEQ Assay was used to sequence the TCRbeta CDR3 regions. As stored in TCRdb, this immuneACCESS dataset retains in-frame rearrangements with V and J assigned. A fraction of the clones does not appear; measured against another copy, unresolved V genes explain less than half of the discrepancy, and the remainder lacks a known reason. For this sample there are tens of thousands of clones; roughly 78% appear just once. The ten top clones hold about 5% of the sample. The sequencing here drew on CD4+ or CD8+ T cells sorted from blood, taken in a trial of the OX40 agonist ivuxolimab. Recombination joined TRBV18 with TRBJ1-3; TRBD1 agrees with 12 junctional bases. This clonotype was sampled from an adult with an advanced solid tumor such as melanoma, head and neck, liver or kidney cancer. DNA sequence: TGTGCCAGCTCAGGGACAGGGGGCACTGGAAACACCATATATTTT. Its amino acids are CASSGTGGTGNTIYF.